The 5 T cell receptor beta chains presented below share a single source sample, sequenced in a study of T cells in Graves' hyperthyroidism and ophthalmopathy. Regions amplified from RNA transcripts were the TCR beta CDR3 regions. A set of HTBI primers served as the primers for a first-round RT-PCR of the TCR CDR3. TCRdb re-called the multiplex PCR reads with MiXCR, one entry per CDR3 protein. The sample holds 610,000 or so distinct CDR3 sequences, around 45% seen once. Sequenced input: peripheral blood or thyroid tissue (not recorded which). All receptors derive from a woman under 30 with Graves' hyperthyroidism.

In this sample, this clonotype turned up a few times. The chain employs TRBV19 and TRBJ1-4; D perhaps matches TRBD1 (6 bases). Trimming took off 4 bases at V and 8 bases at J, with 14 bases between the two ends. The CDR3 covers 14 residues. Germline CDR1 is LNHDA and CDR2 is SQIVND (reference sequence). The CDR3 region is CASSTTGPGEKLFF. CDR3 DNA: TGTGCCAGTAGTACGACAGGCCCCGGAGAAAAACTGTTTTTT.

V gene TRBV7-2 combines with J gene TRBJ1-2, with 8 bases aligning to TRBD1. V dropped 2 bases and J dropped 12; count of bases not matched to a gene: 5. The CDR3 is 12 amino acids. Germline V gene data show CDR1 as SGHTA and CDR2 as FQGNSA. The CDR3 sequence: CASSLQGQGDTF. CDR3 coding DNA: TGTGCCAGCAGCTTACAAGGACAGGGCGACACCTTC.

The chain couples TRBV7-2 to TRBJ2-7; D possibly corresponds to TRBD1 (7 bases). The CDR3 is made up of 14 amino acids. The germline V gene encodes CDR1 SGHTA and CDR2 FQGNSA. The V end lost 4 bases, the J end lost 2 bases, and 12 bases lay between the germline ends. CDR3 sequence (DNA): TGTGCCAGCAGCTCCGCGGGACAGCCCTACGAGCAGTACTTC. It encodes CASSSAGQPYEQYF.

The chain combines TRBV25-1 with TRBJ2-7, with TRBD1 matching over 7 bases. CDR3 length: 16 amino acids. Germline V gene lookup returns CDR1 MGHDK and CDR2 SYGVNS. V trimming: 4 bases; J trimming: 1 base; junction bases outside the gene matches: 10. CDR3 DNA: TGTGCCAGCAGTGGACTAATCTCGACAGGGTCCTACGAGCAGTACTTC. This sequence encodes CASSGLISTGSYEQYF.

This clonotype showed up just a few times. This chain uses TRBV30 with TRBJ1-2, with a possible D match to TRBD1 (6 bases). Per the germline V gene, CDR1 is GTSNPN and CDR2 is SVGIG (reference sequence). Trimming removed 4 bases at V and 4 bases at J, with 13 bases between. CDR3 length equals 13 residues. In DNA, the CDR3 is TGTGCCTGGATAGGGGGAACCTCCTATGGCTACACCTTC. Encoded protein: CAWIGGTSYGYTF.